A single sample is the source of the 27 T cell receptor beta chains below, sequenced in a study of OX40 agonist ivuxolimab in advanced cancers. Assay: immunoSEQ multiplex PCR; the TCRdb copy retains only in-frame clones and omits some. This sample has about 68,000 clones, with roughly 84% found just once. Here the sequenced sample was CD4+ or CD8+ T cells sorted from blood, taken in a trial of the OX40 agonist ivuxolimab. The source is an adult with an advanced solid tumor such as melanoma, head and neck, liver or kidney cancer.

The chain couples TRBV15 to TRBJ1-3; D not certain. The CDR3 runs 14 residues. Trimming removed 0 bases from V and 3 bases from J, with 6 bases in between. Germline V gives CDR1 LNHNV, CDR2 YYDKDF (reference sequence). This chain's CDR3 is CATSRDLFGNTIYF. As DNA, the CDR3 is TGTGCCACCAGCAGAGATTTGTTTGGAAACACCATATATTTT.

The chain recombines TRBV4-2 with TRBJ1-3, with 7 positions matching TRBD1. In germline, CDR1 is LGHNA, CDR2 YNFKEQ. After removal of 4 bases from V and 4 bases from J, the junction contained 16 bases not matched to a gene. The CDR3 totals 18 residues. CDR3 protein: CASSPTAQGLGAGNTIYF. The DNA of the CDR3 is TGTGCCAGCAGCCCTACCGCACAGGGGCTCGGGGCAGGAAACACCATATATTTT.

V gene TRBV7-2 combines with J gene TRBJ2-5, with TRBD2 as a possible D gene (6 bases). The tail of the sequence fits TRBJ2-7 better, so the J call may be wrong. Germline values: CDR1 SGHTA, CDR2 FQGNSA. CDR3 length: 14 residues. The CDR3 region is CASSFLLASYEQYF. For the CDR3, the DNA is TGTGCCAGCAGCTTTCTACTAGCCTCCTACGAGCAGTACTTC.

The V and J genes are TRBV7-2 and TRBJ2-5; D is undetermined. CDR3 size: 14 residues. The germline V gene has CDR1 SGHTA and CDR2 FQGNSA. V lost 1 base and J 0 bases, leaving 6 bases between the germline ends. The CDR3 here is CASSLGLNQETQYF. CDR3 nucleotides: TGTGCCAGCAGCTTAGGCCTGAACCAAGAGACCCAGTACTTC.

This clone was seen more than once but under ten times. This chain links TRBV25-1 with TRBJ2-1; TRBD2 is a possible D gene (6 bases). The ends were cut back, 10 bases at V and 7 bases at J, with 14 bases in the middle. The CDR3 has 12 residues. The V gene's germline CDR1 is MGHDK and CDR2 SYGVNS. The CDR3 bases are TGTGCCACCGGGGGTCCTGGGAATGAGCAGTTCTTC. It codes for CATGGPGNEQFF.

The CDR3 DNA reads as TGTGCCAGCAGCCGCCGACCGTCTTACGAGCAGTACTTC. It encodes CASSRRPSYEQYF. The V call is TRBV7-2, the J call TRBJ2-7; no clear D gene. The V gene's germline CDR1 is SGHTA and CDR2 FQGNSA. The CDR3 is made up of 13 amino acids. V was clipped by 5 bases and J by 4 bases, with 12 bases between them.

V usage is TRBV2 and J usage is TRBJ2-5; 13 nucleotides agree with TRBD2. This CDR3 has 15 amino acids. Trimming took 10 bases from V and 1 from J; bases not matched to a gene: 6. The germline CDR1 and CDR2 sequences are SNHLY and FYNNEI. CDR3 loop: CATGTSGMVQETQYF. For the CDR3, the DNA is TGTGCCACCGGGACTAGCGGGATGGTCCAAGAGACCCAGTACTTC.

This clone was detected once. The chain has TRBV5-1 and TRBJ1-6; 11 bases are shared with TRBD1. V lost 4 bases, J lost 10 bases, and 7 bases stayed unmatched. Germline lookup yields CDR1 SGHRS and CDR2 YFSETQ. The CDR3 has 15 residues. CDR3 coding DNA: TGCGCCAGCAGCCCAGCCGGGACAGGGGGGTCACCCCTCCACTTT. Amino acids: CASSPAGTGGSPLHF.

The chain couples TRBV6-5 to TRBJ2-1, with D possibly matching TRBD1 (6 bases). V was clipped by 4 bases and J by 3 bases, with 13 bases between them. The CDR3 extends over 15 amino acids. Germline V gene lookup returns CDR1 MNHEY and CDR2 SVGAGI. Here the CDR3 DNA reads TGTGCCAGCAGTTTAGAGGGGGACCTCTACAATGAGCAGTTCTTC. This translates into CASSLEGDLYNEQFF.

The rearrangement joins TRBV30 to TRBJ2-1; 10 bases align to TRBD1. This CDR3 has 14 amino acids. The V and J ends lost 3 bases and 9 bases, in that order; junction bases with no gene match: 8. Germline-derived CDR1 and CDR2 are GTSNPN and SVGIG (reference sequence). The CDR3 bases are TGTGCCTGGAGGACCCCGGGACAGGGGACTGAGCAGTTCTTC. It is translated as CAWRTPGQGTEQFF.

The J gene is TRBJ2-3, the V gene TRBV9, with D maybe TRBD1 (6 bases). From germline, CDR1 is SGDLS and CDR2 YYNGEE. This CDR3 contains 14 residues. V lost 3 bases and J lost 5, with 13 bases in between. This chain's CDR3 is CASSGRGMGDTQYF. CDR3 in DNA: TGTGCCAGCAGCGGCAGGGGAATGGGAGATACGCAGTATTTT.

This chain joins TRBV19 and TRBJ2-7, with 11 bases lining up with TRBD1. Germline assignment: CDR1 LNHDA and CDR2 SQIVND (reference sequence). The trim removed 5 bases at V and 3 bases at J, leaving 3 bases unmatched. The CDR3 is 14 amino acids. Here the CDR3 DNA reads TGTGCCAGTAGTCCGGGGACAGGGGGCTACGAGCAGTACTTC. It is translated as CASSPGTGGYEQYF.

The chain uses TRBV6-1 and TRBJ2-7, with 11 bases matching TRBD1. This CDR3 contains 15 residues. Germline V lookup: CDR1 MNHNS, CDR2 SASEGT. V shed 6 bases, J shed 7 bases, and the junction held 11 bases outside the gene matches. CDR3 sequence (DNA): TGTGCCAGCAGGGAAACCGGACAGGGGGCAAAAGAGCAGTACTTC. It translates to CASRETGQGAKEQYF.

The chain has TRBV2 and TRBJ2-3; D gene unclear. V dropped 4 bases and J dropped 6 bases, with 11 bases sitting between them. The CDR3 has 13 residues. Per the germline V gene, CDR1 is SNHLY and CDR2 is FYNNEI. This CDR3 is CASSVHPADTQYF. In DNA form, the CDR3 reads TGTGCCAGCAGTGTTCACCCGGCGGATACGCAGTATTTT.

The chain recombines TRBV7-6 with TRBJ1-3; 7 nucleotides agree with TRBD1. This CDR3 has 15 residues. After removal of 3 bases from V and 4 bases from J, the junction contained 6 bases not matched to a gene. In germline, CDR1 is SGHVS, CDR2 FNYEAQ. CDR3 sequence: CASSFGGGAGNTIYF. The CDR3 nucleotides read TGTGCCAGCAGCTTTGGAGGGGGCGCCGGAAACACCATATATTTT.

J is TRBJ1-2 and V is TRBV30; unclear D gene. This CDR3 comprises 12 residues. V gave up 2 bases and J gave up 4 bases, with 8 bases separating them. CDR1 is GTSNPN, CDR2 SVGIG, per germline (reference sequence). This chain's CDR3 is CAWSSGSYGYTF. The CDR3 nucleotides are TGTGCCTGGAGTTCCGGATCCTATGGCTACACCTTC.

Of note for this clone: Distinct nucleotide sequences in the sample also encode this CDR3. CDR3 amino acids: CAWRAVWGSGNTIYF. For the CDR3, the DNA is TGTGCCTGGAGGGCAGTTTGGGGGTCTGGAAACACCATATATTTT. This sequence joins TRBV30 and TRBJ1-3; weak D call: TRBD1 (5 bases). Germline V gene lookup returns CDR1 GTSNPN and CDR2 SVGIG (reference sequence). Trimming left V 3 bases short and J 1 base short, with 13 bases between. The CDR3 is 15 residues long.

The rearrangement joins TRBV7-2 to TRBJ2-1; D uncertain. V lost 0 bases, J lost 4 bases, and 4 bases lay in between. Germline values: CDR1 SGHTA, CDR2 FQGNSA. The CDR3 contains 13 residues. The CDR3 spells CASSLATYNEQFF. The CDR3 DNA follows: TGTGCCAGCAGCTTAGCTACATACAATGAGCAGTTCTTC.

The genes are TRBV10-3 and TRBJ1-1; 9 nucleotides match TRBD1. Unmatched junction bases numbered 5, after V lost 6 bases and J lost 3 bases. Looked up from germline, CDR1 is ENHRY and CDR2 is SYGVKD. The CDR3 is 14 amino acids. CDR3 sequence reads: CAIRSGTGYTEAFF. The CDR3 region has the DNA TGTGCCATCAGGTCCGGGACAGGGTACACTGAAGCTTTCTTT.

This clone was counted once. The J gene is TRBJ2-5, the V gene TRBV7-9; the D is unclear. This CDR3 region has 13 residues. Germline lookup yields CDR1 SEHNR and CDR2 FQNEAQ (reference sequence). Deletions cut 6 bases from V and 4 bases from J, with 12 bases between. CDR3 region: CASSYPLGETQYF. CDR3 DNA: TGTGCCAGCAGTTACCCCCTAGGAGAGACCCAGTACTTC.

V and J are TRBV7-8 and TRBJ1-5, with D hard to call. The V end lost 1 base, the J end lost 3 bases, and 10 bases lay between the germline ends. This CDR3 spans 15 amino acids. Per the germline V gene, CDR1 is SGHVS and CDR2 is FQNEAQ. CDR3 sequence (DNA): TGTGCCAGCAGCTTAGAGGGCAGACACAATCAGCCCCAGCATTTT. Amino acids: CASSLEGRHNQPQHF.

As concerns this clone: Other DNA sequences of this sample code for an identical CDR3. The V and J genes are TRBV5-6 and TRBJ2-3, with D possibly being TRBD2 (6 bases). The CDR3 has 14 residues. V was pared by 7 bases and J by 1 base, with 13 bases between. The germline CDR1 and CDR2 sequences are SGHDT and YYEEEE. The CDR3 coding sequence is TGTGCCAGCCGAGCGGAGGGAGGCACAGATACGCAGTATTTT. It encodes CASRAEGGTDTQYF. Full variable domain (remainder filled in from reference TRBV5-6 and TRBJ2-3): DAGVTQSPTHLIKTRGQQVTLRCSPKSGHDTVSWYQQALGQGPQFIFQYYEEEERQRGNFPDRFSGHQFPNYSSELNVNALLLGDSALYLCASRAEGGTDTQYFGPGTRLTVL.

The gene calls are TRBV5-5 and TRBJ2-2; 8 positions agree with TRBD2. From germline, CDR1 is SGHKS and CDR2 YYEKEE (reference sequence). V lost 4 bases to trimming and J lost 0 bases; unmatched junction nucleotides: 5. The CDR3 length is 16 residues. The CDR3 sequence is CASSPERESNTGELFF. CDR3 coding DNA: TGTGCCAGCAGCCCCGAGCGGGAGTCGAACACCGGGGAGCTGTTTTTT.

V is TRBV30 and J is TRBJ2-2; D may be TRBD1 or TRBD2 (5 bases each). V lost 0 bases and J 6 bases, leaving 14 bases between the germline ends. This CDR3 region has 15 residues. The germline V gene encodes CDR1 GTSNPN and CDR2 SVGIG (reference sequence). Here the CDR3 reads CAWSVDGARAGELFF. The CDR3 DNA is TGTGCCTGGAGTGTTGACGGGGCGAGGGCCGGGGAGCTGTTTTTT.

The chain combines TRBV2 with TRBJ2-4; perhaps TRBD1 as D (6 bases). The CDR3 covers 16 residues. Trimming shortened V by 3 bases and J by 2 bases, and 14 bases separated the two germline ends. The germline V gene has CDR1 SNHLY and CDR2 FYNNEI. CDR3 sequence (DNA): TGTGCCAGCAGTGATCGAACAGGGAACACCAAAAACATTCAGTACTTC. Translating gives CASSDRTGNTKNIQYF. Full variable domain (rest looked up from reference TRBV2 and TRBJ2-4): EPEVTQTPSHQVTQMGQEVILRCVPISNHLYFYWYRQILGQKVEFLVSFYNNEISEKSEIFDDQFSVERPDGSNFTLKIRSTKLEDSAMYFCASSDRTGNTKNIQYFGAGTRLSVL.

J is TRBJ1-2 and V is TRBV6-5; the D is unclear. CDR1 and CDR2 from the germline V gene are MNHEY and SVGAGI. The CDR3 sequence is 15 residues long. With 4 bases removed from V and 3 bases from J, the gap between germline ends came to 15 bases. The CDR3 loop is CASSSTRNADYGYTF. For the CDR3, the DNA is TGTGCCAGCAGTTCCACCAGGAACGCAGACTATGGCTACACCTTC.

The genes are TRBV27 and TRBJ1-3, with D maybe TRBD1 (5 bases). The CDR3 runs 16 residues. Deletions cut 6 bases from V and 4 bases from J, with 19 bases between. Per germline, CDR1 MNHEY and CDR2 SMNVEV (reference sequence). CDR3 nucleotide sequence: TGTGCCAGCAGCCCCCTCGGTTTTGGGGCCGGAAACACCATATATTTT. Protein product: CASSPLGFGAGNTIYF.